These T cell receptor beta chains were read from a single sample in a study of T cell responses to AZD1222 COVID-19 vaccine. The repertoire was sequenced with immunoSEQ multiplex PCR; TCRdb's copy has only in-frame clones and lacks some. The data show under 170,000 clones, about 92% seen once. The material sequenced was peripheral blood, taken 28 days after the second AZD1222 dose. The receptor source for this set is an adult who received the AZD1222 COVID-19 vaccine. The CDR3 runs from the conserved cysteine through the conserved F or W. A D gene is named only where the DNA matches it firmly. Clone size is stated in some rows and not others, as once, few, many or a class when expanded.

d_gene	abundance	v_gene	j_gene	CDR3aa	CDR3nt
TRBD2	NA	TRBV14	TRBJ2-7	CASSQDSSVGSSGSYEQYF	TGTGCCAGCAGCCAAGATAGCTCGGTAGGTTCTAGCGGGTCTTACGAGCAGTACTTC
NA	NA	TRBV18	TRBJ2-3	CASSPGGTDTQYF	TGTGCCAGCTCACCAGGGGGCACAGATACGCAGTATTTT
NA	NA	TRBV27	TRBJ2-2	CASSKLTGELFF	TGTGCCAGCAGTAAGCTAACCGGGGAGCTGTTTTTT
NA	NA	TRBV28	TRBJ1-5	CASTGDSNQPQHF	TGTGCCAGCACAGGGGATAGCAATCAGCCCCAGCATTTT
NA	few	TRBV7-9	TRBJ2-7	CASSPSNVKTRSYEQYF	TGTGCCAGCAGCCCCTCAAACGTAAAAACGCGTTCCTACGAGCAGTACTTC
TRBD1	NA	TRBV30	TRBJ1-2	CATTSGTERYGYTF	TGTGCCACCACTTCCGGGACAGAGCGCTATGGCTACACCTTC
TRBD2	NA	TRBV7-6	TRBJ2-1	CASSLVLLAGQYNEQFF	TGTGCCAGCAGCTTAGTACTACTAGCGGGACAATACAATGAGCAGTTCTTC
TRBD2	NA	TRBV7-2	TRBJ2-2	CASSSNSLAGQTGELFF	TGTGCCAGCAGCTCGAACAGCCTAGCGGGACAAACCGGGGAGCTGTTTTTT
NA	NA	TRBV3-1/TRBV3-2	TRBJ2-1	CASRRDNEQFF	TGTGCCAGCAGACGCGACAATGAGCAGTTCTTC
TRBD1	NA	TRBV15	TRBJ1-1	CATGQWGNTEAFF	TGTGCCACGGGACAGTGGGGGAACACTGAAGCTTTCTTT
NA	NA	TRBV16	TRBJ1-2	CASSQSDYGYTF	TGTGCCAGCAGCCAATCGGATTATGGCTACACCTTC
NA	NA	TRBV19	TRBJ2-1	CASSIPGATGNEQFF	TGTGCCAGTAGTATACCGGGAGCCACAGGGAATGAGCAGTTCTTC
NA	NA	TRBV30	TRBJ1-2	CAQRDYGYTF	TGTGCACAGCGCGACTATGGCTACACCTTC
TRBD1	NA	TRBV5-1	TRBJ2-7	CASSFGLSGQGGYEQYF	TGCGCCAGCAGCTTTGGCCTGTCGGGACAGGGTGGGTACGAGCAGTACTTC
TRBD1	NA	TRBV4-1	TRBJ2-1	CASSHTRTGSARNEQFF	TGCGCCAGCAGCCATACAAGGACAGGGTCGGCTAGGAATGAGCAGTTCTTC
NA	NA	TRBV20-1	TRBJ2-7	CSASVLATHEQYF	TGCAGTGCTAGTGTATTAGCGACTCACGAGCAGTACTTC
TRBD2	NA	TRBV5-1	TRBJ2-2	CASSLAGTSANTGELFF	TGCGCCAGCAGCCTAGCCGGGACTAGCGCTAACACCGGGGAGCTGTTTTTT
TRBD2	NA	TRBV29-1	TRBJ2-7	CSVGEGRAYEQYF	TGCAGCGTTGGGGAGGGGCGGGCCTACGAGCAGTACTTC
TRBD1	NA	TRBV11-2	TRBJ2-4	CASSPLTGAFLAKNIQYF	TGTGCCAGCAGCCCGCTCACAGGGGCCTTTTTAGCCAAAAACATTCAGTACTTC
NA	NA	TRBV5-1	TRBJ1-3	CASSLGQPNSGNTIYF	TGCGCCAGCAGCTTGGGGCAGCCCAACTCTGGAAACACCATATATTTT
NA	NA	TRBV19	TRBJ2-1	CASSTRDYNEQFF	TGTGCCAGTAGTACTCGGGATTACAATGAGCAGTTCTTC
NA	few	TRBV10-3	TRBJ1-5	CATSRPGGNQPQHF	TGTGCCACCTCCCGGCCAGGGGGCAATCAGCCCCAGCATTTT
TRBD1	NA	TRBV18	TRBJ2-1	CASSPPGGVYNEQFF	TGTGCCAGCTCACCCCCAGGGGGAGTATACAATGAGCAGTTCTTC
NA	NA	TRBV5-1	TRBJ2-2	CASSLAGDLRDTGELFF	TGCGCCAGCAGCTTGGCCGGCGATCTCCGGGACACCGGGGAGCTGTTTTTT
NA	NA	TRBV14	TRBJ2-7	CASSQIPAAKYAGEQYF	TGTGCCAGCAGCCAAATACCAGCAGCCAAATACGCGGGGGAGCAGTACTTC
NA	NA	TRBV28	TRBJ1-2	CATRGGGAGYGYTF	TGTGCCACCCGAGGGGGTGGGGCGGGCTATGGCTACACCTTC
NA	NA	TRBV12-3/TRBV12-4	TRBJ1-1	CASRTAVNTEAFF	TGTGCCAGCAGGACCGCCGTGAACACTGAAGCTTTCTTT
NA	NA	TRBV9	TRBJ1-2	CASSVEAGFSNYGYTF	TGTGCCAGCAGCGTAGAGGCGGGGTTCTCCAACTATGGCTACACCTTC
NA	once	TRBV3-1/TRBV3-2	TRBJ2-1	CASSQVKGEQFF	TGTGCCAGCAGCCAAGTTAAAGGTGAGCAGTTCTTC
TRBD1	NA	TRBV2	TRBJ1-1	CASRDRGLSEAFF	TGTGCCAGCCGGGACAGGGGGCTGAGTGAAGCTTTCTTT
NA	NA	TRBV2	TRBJ1-3	CASSGENGNTIYF	TGTGCCAGCAGTGGGGAAAATGGAAACACCATATATTTT
TRBD1	once	TRBV7-8	TRBJ2-2	CASSPRQGSDTGELFF	TGTGCCAGCAGCCCCAGACAGGGTTCGGACACCGGGGAGCTGTTTTTT
NA	NA	TRBV20-1	TRBJ1-2	CSARTAGGYTF	TGCAGTGCCCGGACCGCGGGGGGCTACACCTTC
TRBD2	NA	TRBV9	TRBJ2-3	CASSVEGAGWADTQYF	TGTGCCAGCAGCGTAGAGGGAGCGGGATGGGCAGATACGCAGTATTTT
TRBD2	NA	TRBV19	TRBJ2-3	CASSMSSSGDWGTDTQYF	TGTGCCAGTAGTATGTCCTCTAGCGGGGACTGGGGCACAGATACGCAGTATTTT
NA	once	TRBV27	TRBJ1-5	CASRTGGQPQHF	TGTGCCAGCAGGACAGGAGGCCAGCCCCAGCATTTT
NA	NA	TRBV10-1	TRBJ2-7	CASRGISGEQYF	TGCGCCAGCAGGGGGATCTCAGGGGAGCAGTACTTC
TRBD1	NA	TRBV9	TRBJ2-7	CASSVSGQGAQEQYF	TGTGCCAGCAGCGTATCCGGTCAGGGGGCGCAAGAGCAGTACTTC
NA	once	TRBV2	TRBJ2-2	CASSELVSTGELFF	TGTGCCAGCAGTGAACTTGTCTCCACCGGGGAGCTGTTTTTT
NA	NA	TRBV4-3	TRBJ1-6	CASSQEAGQSPLHF	TGCGCCAGCAGCCAAGAGGCAGGGCAATCACCCCTCCACTTT
NA	NA	TRBV19	TRBJ2-5	CASSFGVPYQETQYF	TGTGCCAGTAGTTTTGGGGTCCCGTACCAAGAGACCCAGTACTTC
NA	NA	TRBV4-1	TRBJ1-3	CASSSSYSGNTIYF	TGCGCCAGCAGCTCCAGCTACTCTGGAAACACCATATATTTT
NA	NA	TRBV7-8	TRBJ1-1	CASRGAIFPEAFF	TGTGCCAGCAGAGGGGCCATTTTCCCTGAAGCTTTCTTT
NA	few	TRBV5-1	TRBJ2-5	CASSLGVGQTQYF	TGCGCCAGCAGCTTGGGGGTTGGACAGACCCAGTACTTC
NA	NA	TRBV23-1	TRBJ1-5	CASSQSRPGNQPQHF	TGCGCCAGCAGTCAATCGCGGCCAGGGAATCAGCCCCAGCATTTT